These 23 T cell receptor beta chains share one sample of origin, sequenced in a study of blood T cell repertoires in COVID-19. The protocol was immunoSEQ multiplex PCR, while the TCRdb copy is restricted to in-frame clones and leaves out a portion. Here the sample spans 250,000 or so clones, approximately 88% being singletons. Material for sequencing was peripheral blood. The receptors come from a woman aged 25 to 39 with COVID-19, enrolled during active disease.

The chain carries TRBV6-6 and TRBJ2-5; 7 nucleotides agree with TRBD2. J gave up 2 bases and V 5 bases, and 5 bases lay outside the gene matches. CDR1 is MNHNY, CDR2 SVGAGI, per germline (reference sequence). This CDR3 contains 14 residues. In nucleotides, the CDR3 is TGTGCCAGCAGTACCTGGGGGGGTCAAGAGACCCAGTACTTC. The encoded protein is CASSTWGGQETQYF.

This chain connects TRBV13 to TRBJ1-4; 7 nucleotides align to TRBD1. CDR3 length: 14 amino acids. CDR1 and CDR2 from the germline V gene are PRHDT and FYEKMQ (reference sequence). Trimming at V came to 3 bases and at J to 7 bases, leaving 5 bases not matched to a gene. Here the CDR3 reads CASSLRQGSEKLFF. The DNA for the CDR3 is TGTGCCAGCAGCTTGCGACAGGGATCTGAAAAACTGTTTTTT.

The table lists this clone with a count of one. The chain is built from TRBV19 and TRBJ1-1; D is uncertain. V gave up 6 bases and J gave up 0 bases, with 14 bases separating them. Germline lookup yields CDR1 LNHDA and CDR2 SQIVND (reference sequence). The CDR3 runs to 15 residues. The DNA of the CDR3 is TGTGCCAGTAGCGGAACTGCGGGAATGAACACTGAAGCTTTCTTT. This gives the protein CASSGTAGMNTEAFF.

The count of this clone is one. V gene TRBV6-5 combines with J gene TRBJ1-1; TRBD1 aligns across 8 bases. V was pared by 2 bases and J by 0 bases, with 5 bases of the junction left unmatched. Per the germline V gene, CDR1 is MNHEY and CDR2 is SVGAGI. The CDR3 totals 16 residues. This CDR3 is CASSYDRGRLNTEAFF. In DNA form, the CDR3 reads TGTGCCAGCAGTTACGACAGGGGTAGGTTGAACACTGAAGCTTTCTTT.

The CDR3 nucleotides are TGTGCCAGCAGCTTAGGACAGGGCGGGGGCACAGATACGCAGTATTTT. Translated, it gives CASSLGQGGGTDTQYF. The chain employs TRBV7-9 and TRBJ2-3; perhaps TRBD1 as D (7 bases). Between the trimmed V and J ends, which lost 1 base and 1 base, there was a span of 12 bases. Germline values: CDR1 SEHNR, CDR2 FQNEAQ (reference sequence). The CDR3 totals 16 residues.

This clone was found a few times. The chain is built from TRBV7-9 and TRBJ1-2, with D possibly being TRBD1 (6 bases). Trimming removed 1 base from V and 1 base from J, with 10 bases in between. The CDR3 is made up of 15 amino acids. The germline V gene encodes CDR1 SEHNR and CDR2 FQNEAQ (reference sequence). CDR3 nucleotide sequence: TGTGCCAGCAGCTTAGTTACAGGGATTAACTATGGCTACACCTTC. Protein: CASSLVTGINYGYTF.

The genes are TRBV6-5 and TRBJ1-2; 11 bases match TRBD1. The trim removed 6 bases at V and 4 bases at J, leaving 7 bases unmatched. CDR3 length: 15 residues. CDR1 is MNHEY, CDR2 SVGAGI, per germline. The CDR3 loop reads CASRGTGGWVYGYTF. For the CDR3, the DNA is TGTGCCAGCAGGGGGACAGGGGGATGGGTCTATGGCTACACCTTC.

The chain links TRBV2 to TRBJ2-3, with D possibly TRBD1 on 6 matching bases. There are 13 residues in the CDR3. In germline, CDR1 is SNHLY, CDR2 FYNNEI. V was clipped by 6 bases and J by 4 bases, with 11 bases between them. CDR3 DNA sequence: TGTGCCAGCAGGAAGGCAGGGGCAGATACGCAGTATTTT. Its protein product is CASRKAGADTQYF.

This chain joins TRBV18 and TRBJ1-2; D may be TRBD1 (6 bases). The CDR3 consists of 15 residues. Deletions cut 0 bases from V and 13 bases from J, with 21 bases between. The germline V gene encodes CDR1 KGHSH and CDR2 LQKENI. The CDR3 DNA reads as TGTGCCAGCTCACCACCGTCGGTCGACAGGCTCCGTACCACCTTC. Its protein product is CASSPPSVDRLRTTF.

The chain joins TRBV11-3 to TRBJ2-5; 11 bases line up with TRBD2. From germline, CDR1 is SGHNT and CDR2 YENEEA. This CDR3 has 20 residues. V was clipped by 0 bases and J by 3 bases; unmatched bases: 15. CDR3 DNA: TGTGCCAGCAGCTTAGATCTTGGGGGGGTAGCGGGAGGGCCGGAAGAGACCCAGTACTTC. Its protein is CASSLDLGGVAGGPEETQYF. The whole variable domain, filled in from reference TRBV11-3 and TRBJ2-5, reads EAGVVQSPRYKIIEKKQPVAFWCNPISGHNTLYWYLQNLGQGPELLIRYENEEAVDDSQLPKDRFSAERLKGVDSTLKIQPAELGDSAVYLCASSLDLGGVAGGPEETQYFGPGTRLLVL.

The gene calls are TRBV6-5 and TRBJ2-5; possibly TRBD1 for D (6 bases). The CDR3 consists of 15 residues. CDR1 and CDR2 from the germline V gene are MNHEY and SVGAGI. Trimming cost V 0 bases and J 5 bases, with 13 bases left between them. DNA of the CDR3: TGTGCCAGCAGTTACTCTGGACAGTTGGTTGAGACCCAGTACTTC. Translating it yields CASSYSGQLVETQYF.

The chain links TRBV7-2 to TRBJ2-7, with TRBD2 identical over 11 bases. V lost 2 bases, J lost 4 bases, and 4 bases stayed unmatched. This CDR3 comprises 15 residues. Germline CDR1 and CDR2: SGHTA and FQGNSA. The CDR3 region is CASSLPGLAVYEQYF. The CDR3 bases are TGTGCCAGCAGCTTACCGGGACTAGCGGTTTACGAGCAGTACTTC.

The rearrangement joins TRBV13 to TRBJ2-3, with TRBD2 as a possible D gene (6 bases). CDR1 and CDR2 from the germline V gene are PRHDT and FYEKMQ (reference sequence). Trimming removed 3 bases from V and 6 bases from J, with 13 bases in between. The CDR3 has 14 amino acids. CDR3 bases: TGTGCCAGCAGCTTGAGGAGGGAGAGGGATACGCAGTATTTT. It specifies CASSLRRERDTQYF.

The chain's CDR3 is CASSTTGNNEKLFF. In DNA, the CDR3 is TGCGCCAGCAGTACGACAGGGAATAATGAAAAACTGTTTTTT. The chain combines TRBV5-1 with TRBJ1-4; 7 bases line up with TRBD1. After removal of 5 bases from V and 4 bases from J, the junction contained 5 bases not matched to a gene. The CDR3 loop spans 14 amino acids. Germline CDR1 reads SGHRS; CDR2 reads YFSETQ.

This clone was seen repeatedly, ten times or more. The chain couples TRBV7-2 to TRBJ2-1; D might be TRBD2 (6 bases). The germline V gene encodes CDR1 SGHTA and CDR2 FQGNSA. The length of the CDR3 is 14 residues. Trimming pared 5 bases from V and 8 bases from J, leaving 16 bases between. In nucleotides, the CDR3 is TGTGCCAGCAGCGCCGGGGGAGCGAGATATGAGCAGTTCTTC. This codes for CASSAGGARYEQFF.

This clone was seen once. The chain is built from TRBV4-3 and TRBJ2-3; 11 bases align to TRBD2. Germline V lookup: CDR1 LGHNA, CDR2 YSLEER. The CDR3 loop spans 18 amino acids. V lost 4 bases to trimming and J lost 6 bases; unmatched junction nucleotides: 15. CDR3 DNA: TGCGCCAGCAGCCTCAAGATGATCACTAGCGGGAGAGCTGATACGCAGTATTTT. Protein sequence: CASSLKMITSGRADTQYF.

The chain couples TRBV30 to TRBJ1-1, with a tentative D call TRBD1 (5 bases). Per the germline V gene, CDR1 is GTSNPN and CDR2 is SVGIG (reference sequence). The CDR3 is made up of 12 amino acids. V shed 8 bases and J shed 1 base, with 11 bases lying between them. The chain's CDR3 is CAGGIGNTEAFF. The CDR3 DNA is TGTGCCGGGGGGATAGGGAACACTGAAGCTTTCTTT.

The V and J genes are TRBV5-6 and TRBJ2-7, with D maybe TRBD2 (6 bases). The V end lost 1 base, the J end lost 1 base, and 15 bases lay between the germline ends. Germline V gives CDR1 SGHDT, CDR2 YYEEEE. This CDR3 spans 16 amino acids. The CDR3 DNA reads TGTGCCAGCAGCTTGACTCCGGGCGCGGGGTCCTACGAGCAGTACTTC. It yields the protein CASSLTPGAGSYEQYF.

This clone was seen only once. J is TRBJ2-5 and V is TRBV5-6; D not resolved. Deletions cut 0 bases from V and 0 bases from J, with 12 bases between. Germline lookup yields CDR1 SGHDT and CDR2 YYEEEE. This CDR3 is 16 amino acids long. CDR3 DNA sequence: TGTGCCAGCAGCTTGGGCTTTGAGCTCTACCAAGAGACCCAGTACTTC. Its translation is CASSLGFELYQETQYF.

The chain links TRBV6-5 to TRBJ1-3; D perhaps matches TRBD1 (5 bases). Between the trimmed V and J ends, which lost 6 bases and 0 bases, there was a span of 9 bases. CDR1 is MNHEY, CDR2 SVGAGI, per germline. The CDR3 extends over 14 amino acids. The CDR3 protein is CASSPGISGNTIYF. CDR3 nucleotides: TGTGCCAGCAGCCCAGGGATCTCTGGAAACACCATATATTTT.

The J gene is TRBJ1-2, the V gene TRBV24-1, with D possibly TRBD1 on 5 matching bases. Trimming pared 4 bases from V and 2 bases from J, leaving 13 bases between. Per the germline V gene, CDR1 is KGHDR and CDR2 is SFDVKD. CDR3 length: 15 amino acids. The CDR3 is CATSDQTASNYGYTF. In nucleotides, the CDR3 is TGTGCCACCAGTGACCAGACAGCTTCCAACTATGGCTACACCTTC.

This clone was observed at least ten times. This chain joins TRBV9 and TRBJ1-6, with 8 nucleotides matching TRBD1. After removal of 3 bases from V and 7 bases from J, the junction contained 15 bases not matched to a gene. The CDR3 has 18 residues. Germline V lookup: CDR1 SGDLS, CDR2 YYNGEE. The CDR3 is CASSESGSRGLWNSPLHF. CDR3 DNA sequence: TGTGCCAGCAGCGAATCAGGTTCCAGGGGGCTCTGGAATTCACCCCTCCACTTT.

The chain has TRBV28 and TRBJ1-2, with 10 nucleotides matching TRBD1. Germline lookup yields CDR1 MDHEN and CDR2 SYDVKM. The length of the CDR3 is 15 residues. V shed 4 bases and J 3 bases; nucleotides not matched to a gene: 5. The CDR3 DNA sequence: TGTGCCAGCAGTTCGTCCGGGACAGGGGACTATGGCTACACCTTC. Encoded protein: CASSSSGTGDYGYTF.